This passage covers 5 T cell receptor beta chains from one sample sequenced in a study of T-cell reconstitution after alpha-beta-depleted transplantation in children. It was with unique molecular identifiers that the TCRbeta library was prepared. TCRdb re-analysed the PCR reads in MiXCR, keeping a single row per CDR3 protein. Found here are roughly 82,000 distinct CDR3 sequences, less than 15% of them singletons; the top ten hold 27%. The sequencing here drew on PBMCs, mostly from graft donor cells, taken 180 days after TCRalphabeta/CD19-depleted stem cell transplant. All receptors come from a male patient between 2 and 10 years old who had a stem cell transplant for acute lymphoblastic leukemia, so the T cells may come from the graft donor.

The table lists this clonotype with a few counts. V gene TRBV27 combines with J gene TRBJ2-3; D not resolved. The CDR3 has 14 residues. Germline-derived CDR1 and CDR2 are MNHEY and SMNVEV (reference sequence). Trimming removed 0 bases at V and 3 bases at J, with 7 bases between. CDR3 region: CASSLSRWTDTQYF. Written as DNA, the CDR3 is TGTGCCAGCAGTTTATCCCGATGGACAGATACGCAGTATTTT.

This clonotype was seen ten or more times. This sequence joins TRBV20-1 and TRBJ2-7; no clear D. Trimming removed 3 bases at V and 4 bases at J, with 7 bases between. CDR3 length: 11 amino acids. Germline V gene data show CDR1 as DFQATT and CDR2 as SNEGSKA (reference sequence). The DNA of the CDR3 is TGCAGTGCTAGGCCCATTTACGAGCAGTACTTC. Translated, it gives CSARPIYEQYF.

The chain links TRBV5-5 to TRBJ2-3; 11 nucleotides agree with TRBD1. Looked up from germline, CDR1 is SGHKS and CDR2 is YYEKEE (reference sequence). Trimming took 5 bases from V and 2 from J; bases not matched to a gene: 7. The CDR3 extends over 16 amino acids. The CDR3 spells CASSSRDRGTTDTQYF. CDR3 sequence (DNA): TGTGCCAGCAGTTCTAGGGACAGGGGGACCACAGATACGCAGTATTTT.

The chain has TRBV28 and TRBJ2-1; 7 nucleotides match TRBD1. The V and J ends lost 4 bases and 3 bases, in that order; junction bases with no gene match: 6. The V gene's germline CDR1 is MDHEN and CDR2 SYDVKM. CDR3 length: 15 amino acids. The CDR3 DNA sequence: TGTGCCAGCAGTTCGACAGGGCGCCTCTACAATGAGCAGTTCTTC. It translates to CASSSTGRLYNEQFF.

The rearrangement joins TRBV2 to TRBJ2-1, with TRBD1 matching over 8 bases. The junction had 10 bases not matched to a gene; V was cut back by 7 bases and J by 8 bases. Germline V CDR1 and CDR2: SNHLY, FYNNEI. CDR3 length equals 14 residues. The CDR3 DNA reads TGTGCCAGCACCCGGACAGGGCGGGTAGATGAGCAGTTCTTC. Amino acids: CASTRTGRVDEQFF.